Here is one T cell receptor beta chain with its context. Its target is not known. Trimming left V 0 bases short and J 4 bases short, with 10 bases between. The CDR3 length is 15 residues. CDR1 and CDR2 (germline): LGHDT, YNNKEL (reference sequence). Unique molecular identifiers were affixed to single, distinct cDNA molecules. MiXCR, run by TCRdb on the 5' RACE reads, gives a single entry per CDR3 protein. The table shows roughly 33,000 distinct CDR3 sequences, with approximately 6% occurring only once. The data are from a study of early T cells in non-severe SARS-CoV-2 infection. The wider study: Chains were not paired, and sequencing was done on bulk RNA from unsorted whole blood.

General study points: Reliance on VDJdb matching favored anti-spike CD8 responses; private and CD4 specificities were missed.

Source material: whole blood. The source is an adult who was a healthcare worker with PCR-confirmed SARS-CoV-2 infection or an uninfected control (not recorded which). This chain links TRBV3-1 with TRBJ1-3; D is unresolved. The CDR3 DNA is TGTGCCAGCAGCCAAGATCGTGCGCGAGGAAACACCATATATTTT. This encodes CASSQDRARGNTIYF.